These T cell receptor beta chains were read from a single sample in a study of blood T cell repertoires in COVID-19. Clones were read by immunoSEQ multiplex PCR, and TCRdb kept only the in-frame ones, dropping some. The sample lists about 190,000 clones, under 90% occurring once. The specimen was peripheral blood. The receptors originated from a man aged 25-45 years with active or convalescent COVID-19. Each CDR3 is given with its conserved first and last residue. Each record gives: clone size, J gene, D gene, V gene, CDR3 DNA, CDR3 protein. The D gene is left open where the match is weak. Clone size, where shown, is once, few, many, or a class for clones that have expanded.

>few|TRBJ1-5|TRBD1|TRBV7-9
TGTGCCAGCAGCTTGGAAGGGGGCCAGATCCATCAGCCCCAGCATTTT
CASSLEGGQIHQPQHF
>few|TRBJ2-3|TRBD1|TRBV5-1
TGCGCCAGCAGCGGACAGGGCCCTCCCGCAGATACGCAGTATTTT
CASSGQGPPADTQYF
>.|TRBJ2-5|.|TRBV24-1
TGTGCCACCAGTGATTCCTCCAGGGGAAAAGAGACCCAGTACTTC
CATSDSSRGKETQYF
>few|TRBJ2-7|.|TRBV5-1
TGCGCCAGCAGCAGTTTACCAGGGTTAGTCTACGAGCAGTACTTC
CASSSLPGLVYEQYF
>.|TRBJ1-4|.|TRBV12-2
TGTGCAAGTCGCGACCGATTTACAGGGGGCGCCTACGTCAAGGAAGCTAATGAAAAACTGTTTTTT
CASRDRFTGGAYVKEANEKLFF
>few|TRBJ1-1|TRBD1|TRBV30
TGTGCCTGGAGACGAGACAGGGTGGCTTTCTTT
CAWRRDRVAFF
>few|TRBJ2-2|TRBD2|TRBV9
TGTGCCAGCAGCCCTCGACTAGCGGGGGGCGCCGGGGAGCTGTTTTTT
CASSPRLAGGAGELFF
>.|TRBJ2-4|TRBD1|TRBV18
TGTGCCAGCTCACCGCAGACAGGGGGCAGTTCCGCCTTC
CASSPQTGGSSAF
>.|TRBJ2-5|TRBD1|TRBV5-1
TGCGCCAGCAGCTTGACCGGGACAGGTTACCAAGAGACCCAGTACTTC
CASSLTGTGYQETQYF
>.|TRBJ2-7|.|TRBV30
TGTGCCTACGAGGACAGTTCCTACGAGCAGTACTTC
CAYEDSSYEQYF
>.|TRBJ2-1|TRBD2|TRBV29-1
TGCAGCGTTGAGGGGACTAGTGCCCCCAATGAGCAGTTCTTC
CSVEGTSAPNEQFF
>.|TRBJ2-3|TRBD1|TRBV9
TGTGCCAGCAGCGCCTCATCAGGGGGCCTAACAGATACGCAGTATTTT
CASSASSGGLTDTQYF
>.|TRBJ1-5|TRBD1|TRBV18
TGTGCCAGCTCATGGGGACAGGGCAATCAGCCCCAGCATTTT
CASSWGQGNQPQHF
>.|TRBJ2-1|TRBD2|TRBV7-3
TGTGCCAGCAGCACGGGACTATATGGTGAGCAGTTCTTC
CASSTGLYGEQFF
>medium-sized|TRBJ2-7|.|TRBV6-5
TGTGCCAGCAGTTACTCCCCCGACTCCCCCTACGAGCAGTACTTC
CASSYSPDSPYEQYF
>few|TRBJ1-4|.|TRBV6-1
TGTGCCAGCAGTGAAATCGGGGGGGGTAGCCCTGGAAAACTGTTTTTT
CASSEIGGGSPGKLFF
>.|TRBJ2-6|TRBD1|TRBV19
TGTGCCAGTAGTACGTCAGGGGGCAAGGGGGCCAACGTCCTGACTTTC
CASSTSGGKGANVLTF
>.|TRBJ2-2|TRBD1|TRBV19
TGTGCCAGTAGTATCCCAGGGACAGTGGGCGGGGAGCTGTTTTTT
CASSIPGTVGGELFF
>.|TRBJ1-4|.|TRBV5-1
TGCGCCAGCAGCTCAGACAGCGAAGGACGTGAAAAACTGTTTTTT
CASSSDSEGREKLFF
>.|TRBJ1-5|TRBD1|TRBV6-1
TGTGCCAGCAGTGCTGGGACAGGGGGCGCCAATCAGCCCCAGCATTTT
CASSAGTGGANQPQHF
>.|TRBJ1-1|TRBD1|TRBV27
TGTGCCAGCAGTCTCGACGGCGGGACAGGGAACACTGAAGCTTTCTTT
CASSLDGGTGNTEAFF
>.|TRBJ2-1|TRBD2|TRBV6-5
TGTTTGGCGCGGGGGAGCTCCTACAATGAGCAGTTCTTC
CLARGSSYNEQFF
>.|TRBJ2-5|TRBD2|TRBV5-1
TGCGCCAGCAGCTTGGGACTAGCGGGAAGAGTAGGGGAGAATCAAGAGACCCAGTACTTC
CASSLGLAGRVGENQETQYF
>few|TRBJ1-5|.|TRBV7-9
TGTGCCAGCAGCAAGCGGGATCAGCCCCAGCATTTT
CASSKRDQPQHF
>.|TRBJ2-5|TRBD1|TRBV19
TGTGCCAGTAGTATGCAAGGGACAGGGGGCATTGCGACCCAGTACTTC
CASSMQGTGGIATQYF
>.|TRBJ1-4|.|TRBV18
TGTGCCAGCTCACCATATCAGGGGTTGGGTGAAAAACTGTTTTTT
CASSPYQGLGEKLFF
>.|TRBJ2-7|TRBD1|TRBV15
TGTGCCACCAGCAGCCCGAACAGGGGGCTCTACGAGCAGTACTTC
CATSSPNRGLYEQYF
>.|TRBJ1-2|.|TRBV7-2
TGTGCCAGCAGTTTGGGGCAGGGGCCTATGGGCTACACCTTC
CASSLGQGPMGYTF
>many|TRBJ1-2|.|TRBV14
TGTGCCAGCAGCCAAGGTTCAGGGATAGGGTATGGCTACACCTTC
CASSQGSGIGYGYTF
>.|TRBJ2-2|TRBD1|TRBV4-1
TGCGCCAGCAGCCCGGACAGGCCCTTCACCGGGGAGCTGTTTTTT
CASSPDRPFTGELFF
>few|TRBJ2-7|TRBD1|TRBV5-4
TGTGCCAGCAGCTCCGGGACAGGGATTTACGAGCAGTACTTC
CASSSGTGIYEQYF
>.|TRBJ1-5|.|TRBV27
TGTGCCAGCAGTTTATTTGGGCCCTATAGCAATCAGCCCCAGCATTTT
CASSLFGPYSNQPQHF
>.|TRBJ2-3|TRBD1|TRBV28
TGTGCCAGCAGTCGACCGGGACAGGGGCAAGATACGCAGTATTTT
CASSRPGQGQDTQYF
>.|TRBJ1-5|.|TRBV3-1/TRBV3-2
TGTGCCAGCAGCCAAGTGGGAGTTCATCAGCCCCAGCATTTT
CASSQVGVHQPQHF
>.|TRBJ1-1|TRBD1|TRBV5-1
TGCGCCAGCAGCTTGGCCGCCGGGACAGCCTCGAACACTGAAGCTTTCTTT
CASSLAAGTASNTEAFF
>.|TRBJ2-5|TRBD1|TRBV9
TGTGCCAGCAGCGCCTCGACAGGGAAGGGAGAGACCCAGTACTTC
CASSASTGKGETQYF
>.|TRBJ2-3|TRBD2|TRBV5-1
TGCGCCAGCAGCTTGCGTAGCGGGAGGGCCGGTGGAGATACGCAGTATTTT
CASSLRSGRAGGDTQYF
>.|TRBJ2-5|TRBD2|TRBV18
TGTGCCAGCTCACCACTATCGGTAGCGGGAGAAGAGACCCAGTACTTC
CASSPLSVAGEETQYF
>.|TRBJ1-1|TRBD1|TRBV6-5
TGTGCCAGCCACGGATGGACAGGGAACACTGAAGCTTTCTTT
CASHGWTGNTEAFF
>.|TRBJ2-3|.|TRBV11-2
TGTGCCAGCAGCTTTGAGAACCAGGGCGCAGATACGCAGTATTTT
CASSFENQGADTQYF
>once|TRBJ1-1|.|TRBV4-3
TGCGCCAGCAGCCAAAAGCACGGGGGGGAGGGAAGCACTGAAGCTTTCTTT
CASSQKHGGEGSTEAFF
>few|TRBJ2-1|.|TRBV12-5
TGTGCTAGTGGCTCCCCTCGCCTAGCGTACAATGAGCAGTTCTTC
CASGSPRLAYNEQFF
>.|TRBJ2-7|TRBD1|TRBV5-1
TGCGCCAGCAGCTCCCTGGGTTCCGACAGGGGAAACTACGAGCAGTACTTC
CASSSLGSDRGNYEQYF
>few|TRBJ2-5|TRBD2|TRBV6-6
TGTGCCAGCAGTCCGTTAGCGGGAGGAGGGGAGACCCAGTACTTC
CASSPLAGGGETQYF
>.|TRBJ2-1|TRBD2|TRBV29-1
TGCAGCGTCCCCGGGACTAGCGGGGTAAATGAGCAGTTCTTC
CSVPGTSGVNEQFF
>.|TRBJ1-2|TRBD1|TRBV2
TGTGCCAGCAGTGGGCTGACAGGGGACTATGGCTACACCTTC
CASSGLTGDYGYTF
>.|TRBJ2-5|TRBD2|TRBV19
TGTGCCAGTAGTACAGCGCTAGCGGGGGGTAAAGAGACCCAGTACTTC
CASSTALAGGKETQYF
>.|TRBJ2-3|.|TRBV6-5
TGTGCCAGCAGTTACCGACAGGTTCGGACAGATACGCAGTATTTT
CASSYRQVRTDTQYF
>.|TRBJ1-2|.|TRBV11-2
TGTGCCAGCAGCTTAGATCCAGGGGCCGGCTATGGCTACACCTTC
CASSLDPGAGYGYTF
>.|TRBJ1-2|TRBD1|TRBV28
TGTGCCAGCAGTGCGATAGGACAGGGGGGCCACTATGGCTACACCTTC
CASSAIGQGGHYGYTF
>few|TRBJ2-3|.|TRBV5-1
TGCGCCAGCGGTGATTCAGGGCCAGATACGCAGTATTTT
CASGDSGPDTQYF